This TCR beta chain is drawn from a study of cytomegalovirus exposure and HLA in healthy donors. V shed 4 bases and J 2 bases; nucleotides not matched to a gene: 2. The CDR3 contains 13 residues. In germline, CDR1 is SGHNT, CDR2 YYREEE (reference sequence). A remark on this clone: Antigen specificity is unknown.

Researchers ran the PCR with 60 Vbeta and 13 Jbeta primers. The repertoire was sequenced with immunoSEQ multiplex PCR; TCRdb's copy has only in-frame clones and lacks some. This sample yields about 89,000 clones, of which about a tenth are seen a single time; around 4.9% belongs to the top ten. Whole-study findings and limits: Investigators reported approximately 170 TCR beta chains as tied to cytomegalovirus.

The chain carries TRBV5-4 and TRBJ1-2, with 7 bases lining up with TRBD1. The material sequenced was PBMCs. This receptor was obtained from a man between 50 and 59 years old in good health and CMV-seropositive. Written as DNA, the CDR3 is TGTGCCAGCAGCCCGGACAGGAACTATGGCTACACCTTC. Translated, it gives CASSPDRNYGYTF.